One sample yielded the 6 T cell receptor beta chains listed below, sequenced in a study of T cells in Graves' hyperthyroidism and ophthalmopathy. Amplified TCR beta CDR3 regions came from RNA transcripts. First-round RT-PCR with HTBI primers amplified the TCR CDR3 region. TCRdb analysed the multiplex PCR reads with MiXCR anew, one entry per CDR3 protein. Among about 580,000 distinct CDR3 sequences, approximately 15% were seen once, and the ten largest hold around 5.4%. The specimen was blood. The receptor set was obtained from a young woman with Graves' hyperthyroidism that later progressed to Graves' ophthalmopathy.

This clonotype was found a few times. This chain links TRBV6-5 with TRBJ2-7, with D hard to call. Germline V gene data show CDR1 as MNHEY and CDR2 as SVGAGI. The CDR3 length is 14 residues. The V and J ends lost 2 bases and 6 bases respectively, with 14 bases between them. The CDR3 sequence: CASSYQRSNSEQYF. For the CDR3, the DNA is TGTGCCAGCAGTTACCAACGATCGAACTCCGAGCAGTACTTC.

This clonotype appeared many times. The J gene is TRBJ1-1, the V gene TRBV7-3, with 8 bases that match TRBD1. Losses at the gene ends were 4 bases for V and 0 bases for J; bases not matched to a gene: 1. There are 14 residues in the CDR3. Germline CDR1 and CDR2: SGHTA and FQGTGA. CDR3 DNA sequence: TGTGCCAGCAGCTCGGGACAGGTGAACACTGAAGCTTTCTTT. Translated: CASSSGQVNTEAFF.

This clonotype was picked up many times. The chain links TRBV20-1 to TRBJ1-5, with D possibly matching TRBD1 (6 bases). Per the germline V gene, CDR1 is DFQATT and CDR2 is SNEGSKA (reference sequence). Trimming pared 2 bases from V and 5 bases from J, leaving 13 bases between. The CDR3 runs 14 residues. CDR3 amino acids: CSARPTGAYQPQHF. CDR3 coding DNA: TGCAGTGCTAGACCCACGGGGGCATATCAGCCCCAGCATTTT.

This clonotype was seen at least ten times. The chain couples TRBV6-1 to TRBJ2-1; no clear D. The CDR3 spans 10 residues. V was trimmed by 4 bases and J by 12 bases, leaving 7 bases between them. CDR1 and CDR2 from the germline V gene are MNHNS and SASEGT. The CDR3 loop reads CASSVGWQFF. Written as DNA, the CDR3 is TGTGCCAGCAGTGTCGGATGGCAGTTCTTC.

On this clonotype itself: This may be a read error, as it is one base from a much larger clone. This chain connects TRBV19 to TRBJ1-2; unclear D gene. Germline-derived CDR1 and CDR2 are LNHDA and SQIVND (reference sequence). The CDR3 totals 15 residues. CDR3 sequence: CAGSPQVRKGDGYTF. The DNA for the CDR3 is TGTGCCGGTAGTCCTCAGGTGAGGAAGGGCGATGGCTACACCTTC.

This clonotype was counted between two and nine times. V is TRBV9 and J is TRBJ1-4, with 7 bases that match TRBD1. CDR3 length: 14 amino acids. V was pared by 2 bases and J by 4 bases, with 2 bases of the junction left unmatched. Germline CDR1 SGDLS, CDR2 YYNGEE. CDR3 nucleotide sequence: TGTGCCAGCAGCGTCGGGACAGTTAATGAAAAACTGTTTTTT. It encodes CASSVGTVNEKLFF.